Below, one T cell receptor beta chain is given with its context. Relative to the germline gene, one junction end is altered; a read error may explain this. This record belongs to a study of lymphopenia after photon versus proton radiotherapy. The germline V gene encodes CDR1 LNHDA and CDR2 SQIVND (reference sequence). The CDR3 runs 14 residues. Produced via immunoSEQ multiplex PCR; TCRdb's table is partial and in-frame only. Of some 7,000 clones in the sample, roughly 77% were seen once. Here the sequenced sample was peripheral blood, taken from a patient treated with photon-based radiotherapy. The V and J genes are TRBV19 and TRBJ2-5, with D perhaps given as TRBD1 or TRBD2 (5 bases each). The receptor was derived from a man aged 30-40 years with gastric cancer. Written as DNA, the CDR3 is TGTGCCAGTAGTTTAGAGGCAGGGACGAAGACCCAGTACTTC. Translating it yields CASSLEAGTKTQYF.